The 19 T cell receptor beta chains in this list originate from one sample, sequenced in a study of cytomegalovirus exposure and HLA in healthy donors. The PCR made use of 60 Vbeta and 13 Jbeta primers. TCRdb's copy holds only in-frame clones and misses some; the assay was immunoSEQ multiplex PCR. The sample has about 35,000 clones; 80% are singletons. Sequencing was carried out using PBMCs. All receptors derive from a male donor in good health and CMV-seronegative.

This chain links TRBV6-5 with TRBJ1-4, with D possibly matching TRBD1 (6 bases). V was pared by 6 bases and J by 14 bases, with 19 bases between. This CDR3 region has 13 residues. Germline V lookup: CDR1 MNHEY, CDR2 SVGAGI. The DNA of the CDR3 is TGTGCCAGCAGCCTTGGACAGACTACCAATCTGTTTTTT. Amino acid sequence: CASSLGQTTNLFF.

The chain has TRBV5-1 and TRBJ1-2; D is perhaps TRBD1 (6 bases). This CDR3 contains 15 residues. Germline V CDR1 and CDR2: SGHRS, YFSETQ. The ends were cut back, 2 bases at V and 2 bases at J, with 13 bases in the middle. The CDR3 region has the DNA TGCGCCAGCAGCTTTGACACGGGACACAACTATGGCTACACCTTC. This codes for CASSFDTGHNYGYTF.

J is TRBJ2-7 and V is TRBV6-5; maybe TRBD2 (7 bases). Trimming removed 6 bases at V and 1 base at J, with 16 bases between. Germline loops: CDR1 MNHEY, CDR2 SVGAGI. The CDR3 sequence is 15 residues long. This chain's CDR3 is CASSLGGASSYEQYF. CDR3 coding DNA: TGTGCCAGCAGCTTGGGGGGGGCGTCGTCCTACGAGCAGTACTTC.

The chain carries TRBV30 and TRBJ1-1; D uncertain. Per germline, CDR1 GTSNPN and CDR2 SVGIG (reference sequence). Trimming left V 2 bases short and J 5 bases short, with 6 bases between. The CDR3 has 11 residues. Here the CDR3 reads CAWSRRTEAFF. CDR3 DNA: TGTGCCTGGAGTAGGAGAACTGAAGCTTTCTTT.

By frequency in the sample, this clone is medium-sized. The J gene is TRBJ2-7, the V gene TRBV2, with 12 bases identical to TRBD2. This CDR3 contains 16 residues. Germline V lookup: CDR1 SNHLY, CDR2 FYNNEI. The junction had 11 bases not matched to a gene; V was cut back by 5 bases and J by 6 bases. The CDR3 DNA sequence: TGTGCCAGCAGTCCCCGACTAGCGGGGGCCCCCCTCGAGCAGTACTTC. It encodes CASSPRLAGAPLEQYF. Full variable domain (remainder filled in from reference TRBV2 and TRBJ2-7): EPEVTQTPSHQVTQMGQEVILRCVPISNHLYFYWYRQILGQKVEFLVSFYNNEISEKSEIFDDQFSVERPDGSNFTLKIRSTKLEDSAMYFCASSPRLAGAPLEQYFGPGTRLTVT.

This chain joins TRBV5-6 and TRBJ1-2; 7 positions match TRBD1. The germline V gene has CDR1 SGHDT and CDR2 YYEEEE. J lost 0 bases, V lost 0 bases, and 5 bases had no gene match. This CDR3 region has 16 residues. CDR3 region: CASSLGTGLANYGYTF. The CDR3 region has the DNA TGTGCCAGCAGCTTGGGGACAGGCCTAGCTAACTATGGCTACACCTTC. Filled out from reference TRBV5-6 and TRBJ1-2, the complete variable domain reads DAGVTQSPTHLIKTRGQQVTLRCSPKSGHDTVSWYQQALGQGPQFIFQYYEEEERQRGNFPDRFSGHQFPNYSSELNVNALLLGDSALYLCASSLGTGLANYGYTFGSGTRLTVV.

The V and J genes are TRBV2 and TRBJ1-6, with TRBD1 matching over 8 bases. Germline V gene lookup returns CDR1 SNHLY and CDR2 FYNNEI. The CDR3 extends over 15 amino acids. J was trimmed by 5 bases and V by 4 bases; bases with no gene match: 4. For the CDR3, the DNA is TGTGCCAGCAGTGTGGGACAGGTTGATAATTCACCCCTCCACTTT. Its protein product is CASSVGQVDNSPLHF.

This chain uses TRBV6-1 with TRBJ1-2; perhaps TRBD1 as D (5 bases). In germline, CDR1 is MNHNS, CDR2 SASEGT. The CDR3 is 14 residues long. The V end was cut by 6 bases, the J end by 3 bases, with 14 bases between. The CDR3 DNA sequence: TGTGCCAGCAGAGTGACAGATACGGACTATGGCTACACCTTC. Translating it yields CASRVTDTDYGYTF.

The rearrangement uses TRBV6-5 and TRBJ1-2, with no clear D. The CDR3 is 14 amino acids. Trimming removed 2 bases from V and 1 base from J, with 8 bases in between. Germline V gives CDR1 MNHEY, CDR2 SVGAGI. The CDR3 here is CASSYRGGNYGYTF. CDR3 coding DNA: TGTGCCAGCAGTTACCGCGGCGGTAACTATGGCTACACCTTC.

V usage is TRBV5-1 and J usage is TRBJ1-6; 9 bases match TRBD1. Germline V gene data show CDR1 as SGHRS and CDR2 as YFSETQ. The CDR3 consists of 14 residues. With 3 bases clipped from V and 6 bases from J, the junction kept 1 base outside the gene matches. CDR3 amino acids: CASSWTGVNSPLHF. The CDR3 coding sequence is TGCGCCAGCAGCTGGACAGGGGTTAATTCACCCCTCCACTTT.

The chain has TRBV18 and TRBJ1-4, with TRBD1 matching 11 bases. The germline V gene has CDR1 KGHSH and CDR2 LQKENI. The CDR3 is 14 residues long. V shed 5 bases, J shed 7 bases, and the junction held 3 bases outside the gene matches. DNA of the CDR3: TGTGCCAGCTCATCCGGGACAGGGGGTGAAAAACTGTTTTTT. It yields the protein CASSSGTGGEKLFF.

This chain joins TRBV29-1 and TRBJ2-1; a weak D match, TRBD2 (5 bases). With 4 bases removed from V and 9 bases from J, the gap between germline ends came to 10 bases. Germline V lookup: CDR1 SQVTM, CDR2 ANQGSEA. The CDR3 is 11 residues long. The CDR3 sequence: CSVVLGSEQFF. In nucleotides, the CDR3 is TGCAGCGTTGTTTTGGGGAGTGAGCAGTTCTTC.

V usage is TRBV5-1 and J usage is TRBJ2-4; D gene unclear. Trimming took 4 bases from V and 7 from J, leaving 18 bases between them. The CDR3 is 15 residues long. Per germline, CDR1 SGHRS and CDR2 YFSETQ. The CDR3 nucleotides are TGCGCCAGCAGCCTCACGCCACTCCCTGATAACATTCAGTACTTC. Its translation: CASSLTPLPDNIQYF.

The CDR3 protein is CASSQVGGRSRYEAFF. The CDR3 bases are TGTGCCAGCAGCCAAGTAGGGGGACGTTCCAGGTACGAAGCTTTCTTT. The J gene is TRBJ1-1, the V gene TRBV4-2; TRBD1 is a possible D gene (6 bases). The CDR3 runs to 16 residues. V lost 1 base and J lost 8, with 20 bases in between. In germline, CDR1 is LGHNA, CDR2 YNFKEQ.

V is TRBV18 and J is TRBJ1-2, with 10 bases identical to TRBD1. V shed 2 bases and J 3 bases; nucleotides not matched to a gene: 3. Germline lookup yields CDR1 KGHSH and CDR2 LQKENI. The length of the CDR3 is 15 residues. CDR3 in amino acids: CASSPGQGVHYGYTF. The CDR3, as DNA: TGTGCCAGCTCACCAGGACAGGGGGTACACTATGGCTACACCTTC.

The J gene is TRBJ2-1, the V gene TRBV18; 7 nucleotides match TRBD2. The V segment lost 5 bases and the J segment 5 bases; nucleotides outside the gene matches: 3. Germline loops: CDR1 KGHSH, CDR2 LQKENI. This CDR3 is 13 amino acids long. CDR3 sequence reads: CASSSGIHNEQFF. The CDR3 bases are TGTGCCAGCTCAAGCGGGATCCACAATGAGCAGTTCTTC.

CDR3: CASSRVASPLHF. For the CDR3, the DNA is TGTGCCAGCAGCAGGGTTGCTTCACCCCTCCACTTT. The V call is TRBV6-5, the J call TRBJ1-6, with TRBD1 as a possible D gene (5 bases). Deletions cut 6 bases from V and 9 bases from J, with 9 bases between. This CDR3 is 12 amino acids long. Germline CDR1 reads MNHEY; CDR2 reads SVGAGI.

This clone showed up just a few times. The rearrangement joins TRBV30 to TRBJ2-1; 9 bases align to TRBD2. CDR1 and CDR2 from the germline V gene are GTSNPN and SVGIG (reference sequence). This CDR3 spans 15 amino acids. With 0 bases clipped from V and 8 bases from J, the junction kept 8 bases outside the gene matches. Written as DNA, the CDR3 is TGTGCCTGGAGTGTACAAGGCGGGGGGGCCGATGAGCAGTTCTTC. It codes for CAWSVQGGGADEQFF. Variable domain in full (rest from reference TRBV30 and TRBJ2-1): SQTIHQWPATLVQPVGSPLSLECTVEGTSNPNLYWYRQAAGRGLQLLFYSVGIGQISSEVPQNLSASRPQDRQFILSSKKLLLSDSGFYLCAWSVQGGGADEQFFGPGTRLTVL.

A single count supports this clone. The CDR3 sequence is CASRATGANSPLHF. CDR3 sequence (DNA): TGTGCCAGTAGGGCGACAGGGGCAAATTCACCCCTCCACTTT. The chain has TRBV19 and TRBJ1-6, with TRBD1 matching over 8 bases. The CDR3 has 14 residues. Germline V gene lookup returns CDR1 LNHDA and CDR2 SQIVND (reference sequence). J lost 7 bases, V lost 6 bases, and 5 bases had no gene match.